This T cell receptor beta chain was profiled in a study of cytomegalovirus exposure and HLA in healthy donors. Study conclusions and caveats: Researchers catalogued approximately 170 TCR beta chains as cytomegalovirus-associated. The study dropped some indistinguishable V segments, TRBV6-2 and TRBV6-3 among them.

Each donor was nominally healthy when sampled (though unrecorded immune exposures were likely). The CDR3 is made up of 14 amino acids. V was clipped by 6 bases and J by 3 bases, with 14 bases between them. CDR1 and CDR2 (germline): SNHLY, FYNNEI. Both 60 Vbeta primers and 13 Jbeta primers went into the PCR. In the original analysis: The count from a later analysis was 65 million to 90 million unique TCR beta chains, around 10 million of them shared. Some clones are missing from TCRdb's copy, which holds only in-frame ones; the method was immunoSEQ multiplex PCR. That table is the source of V, J and clone size, and D and trimming were worked out from the DNA. The sample yields 90,000 to 150,000 clones, around three quarters seen once. Details on this clone: The antigen is unknown.

Material: PBMCs. V usage is TRBV2 and J usage is TRBJ1-2; D may be TRBD1 (5 bases). The sequence was collected from a man aged 45-65 years in good health and CMV-seropositive. The CDR3 is CASRSGGGDYGYTF. The CDR3 coding sequence is TGTGCCAGCAGATCGGGCGGAGGGGACTATGGCTACACCTTC. Full variable domain (outside the CDR3, taken from reference TRBV2 and TRBJ1-2): EPEVTQTPSHQVTQMGQEVILRCVPISNHLYFYWYRQILGQKVEFLVSFYNNEISEKSEIFDDQFSVERPDGSNFTLKIRSTKLEDSAMYFCASRSGGGDYGYTFGSGTRLTVV.